Presented here are 29 T cell receptor beta chains from one specimen sequenced in a study of T cell repertoires in cytomegalovirus infection (dated by TCRdb to the late 2010s). These reads were obtained on an Illumina HiSeq 1500. TCRdb trimmed the raw reads at Q25, called clones with MiXCR and kept productive beta chains. Every CDR3 protein is listed once, alongside the most common genes and DNA of its rows. Across this sample there are about 97,000 distinct CDR3 sequences, with approximately 15% seen only once. The ten most abundant clones make up more than 7% of the sample. The sample comprised PBMCs. Every receptor here comes from a human donor in good health (CMV status not recorded). Some clones in this sample may be carry-over from other donors' samples.

This clonotype turned up a few times. V usage is TRBV7-3 and J usage is TRBJ2-3; either TRBD1 or TRBD2 may fit D (5 bases each). Germline V lookup: CDR1 SGHTA, CDR2 FQGTGA. The V end lost 5 bases, the J end lost 2 bases, and 11 bases lay between the germline ends. The CDR3 sequence is 14 residues long. CDR3 protein: CASSPGAYTDTQYF. CDR3 bases: TGTGCCAGCAGCCCCGGGGCATACACAGATACGCAGTATTTT.

This clonotype has ten or more counts. This chain links TRBV27 with TRBJ2-7, with D perhaps TRBD1 (6 bases). This CDR3 has 14 residues. V was pared by 3 bases and J by 2 bases, with 11 bases between. Germline-derived CDR1 and CDR2 are MNHEY and SMNVEV (reference sequence). DNA of the CDR3: TGTGCCAGCAGTTTTTCCAGGGGCCCCTACGAGCAGTACTTC. Its translation is CASSFSRGPYEQYF.

This clonotype was observed a few times. The chain recombines TRBV20-1 with TRBJ2-7, with TRBD2 as a possible D gene (6 bases). CDR1 and CDR2 (germline): DFQATT, SNEGSKA (reference sequence). Trimming removed 6 bases from V and 0 bases from J, with 15 bases in between. The CDR3 runs 14 residues. The CDR3 DNA sequence: TGCAGTGCGACCGGGACTTATAGCTCCTACGAGCAGTACTTC. It yields the protein CSATGTYSSYEQYF.

The table lists this clonotype with many counts. The chain has TRBV7-6 and TRBJ2-7; D is tentatively TRBD1 or TRBD2 (5 bases each). The CDR3 covers 17 residues. Per germline, CDR1 SGHVS and CDR2 FNYEAQ. Trimming took off 7 bases at V and 0 bases at J, with 22 bases between the two ends. CDR3 residues: CASTPGLVKRFSYEQYF. CDR3 nucleotide sequence: TGTGCCAGCACCCCGGGGCTAGTCAAGAGGTTCTCCTACGAGCAGTACTTC.

This clonotype has at least ten counts. The CDR3 spells CASSLPGGRQETQYF. The CDR3 nucleotides read TGTGCCAGCAGCCTCCCCGGCGGACGGCAAGAGACCCAGTACTTC. This chain joins TRBV7-2 and TRBJ2-5; D gene unclear. V was clipped by 5 bases and J by 2 bases, with 15 bases between them. The CDR3 is 15 amino acids. From germline, CDR1 is SGHTA and CDR2 FQGNSA.

This clonotype has a count of ten or more. The V and J genes are TRBV7-2 and TRBJ2-3; D not resolved. Per germline, CDR1 SGHTA and CDR2 FQGNSA. The CDR3 sequence is 15 residues long. V was cut by 2 bases and J by 7 bases, with 16 bases left in between. CDR3 bases: TGTGCCAGCAGCTTACGGAAAGGGCCCCCAAATACGCAGTATTTT. The encoded protein is CASSLRKGPPNTQYF.

The V and J genes are TRBV28 and TRBJ1-2; D call uncertain. Between the trimmed V and J ends, which lost 8 bases and 3 bases, there was a span of 7 bases. CDR1 MDHEN and CDR2 SYDVKM come from the germline V gene. The CDR3 runs to 11 residues. CDR3 sequence reads: CASSRDYGYTF. The CDR3 coding sequence is TGTGCCAGCTCCCGGGACTATGGCTACACCTTC.

The V call is TRBV2, the J call TRBJ1-2, with a tentative D call TRBD1 (6 bases). This CDR3 is 13 amino acids long. With 7 bases removed from V and 8 bases from J, the gap between germline ends came to 17 bases. Germline V CDR1 and CDR2: SNHLY, FYNNEI. This chain's CDR3 is CASKDGGLGGYTF. CDR3 sequence (DNA): TGTGCCAGCAAAGACGGGGGGCTAGGGGGCTACACCTTC. The complete variable domain, with remaining parts taken from reference TRBV2 and TRBJ1-2, reads EPEVTQTPSHQVTQMGQEVILRCVPISNHLYFYWYRQILGQKVEFLVSFYNNEISEKSEIFDDQFSVERPDGSNFTLKIRSTKLEDSAMYFCASKDGGLGGYTFGSGTRLTVV.

The chain's CDR3 is CASTLSGGYPRTQYF. In DNA, the CDR3 is TGTGCCAGCACCCTAAGCGGGGGCTACCCCAGAACCCAGTACTTC. The J gene is TRBJ2-5, the V gene TRBV5-8, with 8 bases aligning to TRBD2. In germline, CDR1 is SGHTS, CDR2 YDEGEE. The V gene end was trimmed by 6 bases and the J gene end by 8 bases; junction bases not matched to a gene: 15. This CDR3 has 15 amino acids.

The chain carries TRBV10-3 and TRBJ1-1; 7 bases are shared with TRBD1. Unmatched junction bases numbered 11, after V lost 11 bases and J lost 5 bases. The CDR3 runs 13 residues. The germline V gene encodes CDR1 ENHRY and CDR2 SYGVKD. DNA for the CDR3: TGTGCCTCCAGACAGGGTGCCGGGACTGAAGCTTTCTTT. Amino acids: CASRQGAGTEAFF.

This clonotype has a handful of counts. The rearrangement uses TRBV4-1 and TRBJ1-3; D gene uncertain. The germline CDR1 and CDR2 sequences are MGHRA and YSYEKL. V shed 0 bases and J shed 1 base, with 10 bases lying between them. This CDR3 has 16 amino acids. The CDR3 bases are TGCGCCAGCAGCCAAGATCCGGTTGGGTCTGGAAACACCATATATTTT. It codes for CASSQDPVGSGNTIYF.

Only a few counts were recorded for this clonotype. The chain has TRBV7-2 and TRBJ2-3; 8 nucleotides match TRBD1. Germline loops: CDR1 SGHTA, CDR2 FQGNSA. The trim removed 5 bases at V and 3 bases at J, leaving 7 bases unmatched. The CDR3 length is 15 residues. CDR3 sequence: CASSRSRGQTDTQYF. The CDR3 DNA is TGTGCCAGCAGCCGGAGCAGGGGGCAAACAGATACGCAGTATTTT. The full variable domain, completed using reference TRBV7-2 and TRBJ2-3, is GAGVSQSPSNKVTEKGKDVELRCDPISGHTALYWYRQSLGQGLEFLIYFQGNSAPDKSGLPSDRFSAERTGGSVSTLTIQRTQQEDSAVYLCASSRSRGQTDTQYFGPGTRLTVL.

This clonotype came up many times. This chain connects TRBV7-2 to TRBJ2-3; D is uncertain. Between the trimmed V and J ends, which lost 5 bases and 4 bases, there was a span of 19 bases. This CDR3 is built from 16 residues. Germline-derived CDR1 and CDR2 are SGHTA and FQGNSA. The CDR3: CASSANGPFTADTQYF. CDR3 sequence (DNA): TGTGCCAGCAGCGCTAATGGACCTTTCACCGCAGATACGCAGTATTTT.

The V and J genes are TRBV5-5 and TRBJ2-5; D might be TRBD1 or TRBD2, each matching 6 bases. This CDR3 comprises 15 residues. Deletions cut 10 bases from V and 5 bases from J, with 24 bases between. Germline loops: CDR1 SGHKS, CDR2 YYEKEE (reference sequence). The CDR3 DNA reads as TGTGCCGGGAACCGGGGGCAGTCGTCGGGGGAGACCCAGTACTTC. Protein product: CAGNRGQSSGETQYF.

This clonotype was recorded many times. The chain joins TRBV4-1 to TRBJ2-7; D is possibly TRBD1 (6 bases). V was trimmed by 2 bases and J by 7 bases, leaving 21 bases between them. Germline V gene sequence: CDR1 MGHRA, CDR2 YSYEKL. This CDR3 region has 16 residues. This chain's CDR3 is CASSQTPFRGPQEQYF. The CDR3 coding sequence is TGCGCCAGCAGCCAAACCCCCTTCAGGGGCCCTCAGGAGCAGTACTTC.

The gene calls are TRBV10-3 and TRBJ2-3; TRBD1 matches at 10 bases. The CDR3 loop spans 16 amino acids. Unmatched junction bases numbered 9, after V lost 5 bases and J lost 4 bases. The V gene's germline CDR1 is ENHRY and CDR2 SYGVKD. CDR3 sequence (DNA): TGTGCCATCAGTCCGGGACAGGGGAGGATGGCAGATACGCAGTATTTT. Its translation: CAISPGQGRMADTQYF.

This clonotype turned up a few times. The V and J genes are TRBV15 and TRBJ2-1, with D hard to call. Germline values: CDR1 LNHNV, CDR2 YYDKDF (reference sequence). Trimming shortened V by 2 bases and J by 9 bases, and 14 bases separated the two germline ends. CDR3 size: 14 residues. This CDR3 reads CATSRPAAAAEQFF. The CDR3 bases are TGTGCCACCAGCAGACCCGCCGCTGCCGCTGAGCAGTTCTTC.

The chain combines TRBV29-1 with TRBJ1-1; D remains ambiguous. The germline V gene encodes CDR1 SQVTM and CDR2 ANQGSEA. Deletions cut 3 bases from V and 5 bases from J, with 7 bases between. The CDR3 is made up of 11 amino acids. The CDR3 region is CSVDTGTEAFF. The CDR3 nucleotides read TGCAGCGTTGATACTGGGACTGAAGCTTTCTTT.

The chain has TRBV5-1 and TRBJ2-7; D is perhaps TRBD1 or TRBD2 (5 bases each). The CDR3 sequence is 15 residues long. The V gene lost 2 bases and the J gene lost 0 bases, with 12 bases spanning the gap. The germline V gene encodes CDR1 SGHRS and CDR2 YFSETQ. Here the CDR3 DNA reads TGCGCCAGCAGCTTCGGGACGGCTAGCTCCTACGAGCAGTACTTC. Its translation: CASSFGTASSYEQYF.

This clonotype was counted ten times or more. The V gene is TRBV7-9, the J gene TRBJ1-2; 8 nucleotides line up with TRBD1. The CDR3 totals 13 residues. In germline, CDR1 is SEHNR, CDR2 FQNEAQ (reference sequence). J gave up 3 bases and V 5 bases, and 2 bases lay outside the gene matches. The chain's CDR3 is CASSADRDYGYTF. DNA for the CDR3: TGTGCCAGCAGCGCGGACAGGGACTATGGCTACACCTTC. Using reference TRBV7-9 and TRBJ1-2 for the parts outside the CDR3, the full variable domain is DTGVSQNPRHKITKRGQNVTFRCDPISEHNRLYWYRQTLGQGPEFLTYFQNEAQLEKSRLLSDRFSAERPKGSFSTLEIQRTEQGDSAMYLCASSADRDYGYTFGSGTRLTVV.

This chain uses TRBV28 with TRBJ2-7, with 9 bases lining up with TRBD1. The germline V gene encodes CDR1 MDHEN and CDR2 SYDVKM. The V segment lost 7 bases and the J segment 6 bases; nucleotides outside the gene matches: 16. This CDR3 is 16 amino acids long. The CDR3 DNA follows: TGTGCCAGCACTCCTAGGACCGGGACAGGGAGGGTCGAGCAGTACTTC. Residues: CASTPRTGTGRVEQYF.

The table lists this clonotype with many counts. The V gene is TRBV6-1, the J gene TRBJ1-4, with D perhaps matching TRBD1 (5 bases). Germline V gene sequence: CDR1 MNHNS, CDR2 SASEGT. V lost 4 bases and J lost 0, with 9 bases in between. This CDR3 region has 15 residues. This CDR3 is CASSAETATNEKLFF. CDR3 nucleotide sequence: TGTGCCAGCAGTGCAGAGACAGCAACTAATGAAAAACTGTTTTTT.

CDR3 sequence: CASSRTTPAGGTQYF. The CDR3 region has the DNA TGTGCCAGCAGTCGCACGACACCGGCTGGGGGAACGCAGTATTTT. The chain joins TRBV28 to TRBJ2-3, with D tentatively TRBD1 or TRBD2 (5 bases each). V lost 5 bases, J lost 9 bases, and 21 bases lay in between. Germline values: CDR1 MDHEN, CDR2 SYDVKM. The CDR3 length is 15 residues. Supplemented by reference TRBV28 and TRBJ2-3, the full variable domain reads DVKVTQSSRYLVKRTGEKVFLECVQDMDHENMFWYRQDPGLGLRLIYFSYDVKMKEKGDIPEGYSVSREKKERFSLILESASTNQTSMYLCASSRTTPAGGTQYFGPGTRLTVL.

This clonotype was recorded a few times. The CDR3 DNA sequence: TGTGCCAGCAGAGGAGACAGCTACTACGAGCAGTACTTC. Translation gives CASRGDSYYEQYF. The V gene is TRBV12-3 or TRBV12-4, the J gene TRBJ2-7; a weak D match, TRBD1 (5 bases). The CDR3 runs to 13 residues. Trimming took 6 bases from V and 3 from J, leaving 12 bases between them.

The chain uses TRBV7-2 and TRBJ1-1; D uncertain. The length of the CDR3 is 14 residues. CDR1 SGHTA and CDR2 FQGNSA come from the germline V gene. The V gene lost 1 base and the J gene lost 3 bases, with 9 bases spanning the gap. This CDR3 reads CASSLVRLDTEAFF. The CDR3 DNA is TGTGCCAGCAGCTTAGTCAGGTTGGACACTGAAGCTTTCTTT.

Ten or more counts support this clonotype. The chain employs TRBV28 and TRBJ2-5; D is perhaps TRBD2 (5 bases). In germline, CDR1 is MDHEN, CDR2 SYDVKM. The CDR3 totals 13 residues. The V end lost 5 bases, the J end lost 7 bases, and 14 bases lay between the germline ends. Written as DNA, the CDR3 is TGTGCCAGCAGTGCCCGAGCCGAGGGGACCCAGTACTTC. Protein: CASSARAEGTQYF. Full variable domain (outside the CDR3, taken from reference TRBV28 and TRBJ2-5): DVKVTQSSRYLVKRTGEKVFLECVQDMDHENMFWYRQDPGLGLRLIYFSYDVKMKEKGDIPEGYSVSREKKERFSLILESASTNQTSMYLCASSARAEGTQYFGPGTRLLVL.

This clonotype was recorded at least ten times. The chain recombines TRBV7-2 with TRBJ1-6; no reliable D call. Germline values: CDR1 SGHTA, CDR2 FQGNSA. V lost 1 base, J lost 7 bases, and 8 bases lay in between. The CDR3 extends over 14 amino acids. The CDR3 DNA sequence: TGTGCCAGCAGCTTAGGGATGGGGAATTCACCCCTCCACTTT. As protein: CASSLGMGNSPLHF.

This clonotype came up a few times. The V and J genes are TRBV25-1 and TRBJ1-2; D is possibly TRBD1 (6 bases). The V gene lost 2 bases and the J gene lost 5 bases, with 15 bases spanning the gap. In germline, CDR1 is MGHDK, CDR2 SYGVNS. The CDR3 loop spans 15 amino acids. CDR3 protein: CASSETGKNPYGYTF. In nucleotides, the CDR3 is TGTGCCAGCAGTGAAACAGGGAAGAATCCTTATGGCTACACCTTC.

This clonotype occurred a few times. The V call is TRBV19, the J call TRBJ1-5, with D uncertain. The germline CDR1 and CDR2 sequences are LNHDA and SQIVND (reference sequence). V lost 5 bases and J lost 4, with 18 bases in between. The CDR3 contains 16 residues. The chain's CDR3 is CASSDPRGRLNQPQHF. The CDR3 bases are TGTGCCAGTAGTGACCCCCGTGGCAGGTTAAATCAGCCCCAGCATTTT.